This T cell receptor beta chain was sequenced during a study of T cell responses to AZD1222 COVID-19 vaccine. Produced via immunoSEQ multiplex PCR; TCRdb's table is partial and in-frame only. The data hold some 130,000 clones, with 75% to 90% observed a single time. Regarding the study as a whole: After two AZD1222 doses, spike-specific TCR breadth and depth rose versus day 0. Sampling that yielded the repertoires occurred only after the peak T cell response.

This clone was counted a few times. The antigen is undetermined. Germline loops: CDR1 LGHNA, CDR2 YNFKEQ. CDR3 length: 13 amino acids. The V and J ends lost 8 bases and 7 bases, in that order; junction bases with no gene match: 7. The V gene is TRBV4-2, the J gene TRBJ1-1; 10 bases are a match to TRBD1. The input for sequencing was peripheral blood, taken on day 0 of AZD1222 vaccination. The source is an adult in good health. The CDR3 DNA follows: TGTGCCAGCGACCAGGGACAGGGGATTGAAGCTTTCTTT. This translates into CASDQGQGIEAFF.